These 18 T cell receptor beta chains share one sample of origin, sequenced in a study of CXCR3-negative and CXCR3-positive naive CD8 T cells (dated by TCRdb to about 2019). Overall results and qualifications from the work: TRB CDR3s from CXCR3-positive naive cells showed higher hydrophobicity (lower Kidera factor 4), lower energy, and higher strength and volume indices than CXCR3-negative naive cells.

Their specific antigens are unknown. Sequencing was carried out with a NextSeq 550. The Human TCR Profiling Kit (MiLaboratory) was used to prepare UMI-labeled 5' RACE TRB cDNA libraries. Following TCRdb reprocessing, every CDR3 protein sequence forms one entry, and DNA is not provided. The sample's clone listing holds about 63,000 distinct CDR3 sequences. The ten largest clones represent around 5% of the sample. The material sequenced was naive CXCR3+ CD8+ T cells from blood. Explained via the paper, the cell subset or site label denotes: CD45RO-CCR7+CD27+CD95- naive CD8+ T cells expressing CXCR3 (TNR3+). The receptors originated from a human donor in good health. Some clones in this sample may be carry-over from other donors' samples.

This chain joins TRBV15 and TRBJ1-1; TCRdb names TRBD1, which stays unverified in the absence of DNA. Germline assignment: CDR1 LNHNV and CDR2 YYDKDF (reference sequence). The CDR3 spans 11 residues. The CDR3 sequence is CATSKGTEAFF.

V is TRBV5-6 and J is TRBJ2-5. The CDR3 sequence is 12 residues long. Germline V gene sequence: CDR1 SGHDT, CDR2 YYEEEE. The chain's CDR3 is CASSLSQETQYF.

The CDR3 is CASSPPFPAIDQETQYF. The chain is built from TRBV18 and TRBJ2-5; TCRdb returns TRBD2, unconfirmable since there is no DNA. The germline V gene encodes CDR1 KGHSH and CDR2 LQKENI. This CDR3 contains 17 residues.

This sequence joins TRBV5-1 and TRBJ1-2; lacking DNA, the TRBD1 call made by TCRdb goes unchecked. Germline loops: CDR1 SGHRS, CDR2 YFSETQ. The CDR3 is 14 residues long. CDR3 in amino acids: CASSLATGNYGYTF. Supplemented by reference TRBV5-1 and TRBJ1-2, the full variable domain reads KAGVTQTPRYLIKTRGQQVTLSCSPISGHRSVSWYQQTPGQGLQFLFEYFSETQRNKGNFPGRFSGRQFSNSRSEMNVSTLELGDSALYLCASSLATGNYGYTFGSGTRLTVV.

CDR3 region: CASSPRPSNEQFF. This sequence joins TRBV6-6 and TRBJ2-1. The germline gives CDR1 MNHNY, CDR2 SVGAGI (reference sequence). This CDR3 has 13 amino acids.

This rearrangement joins TRBV29-1 to TRBJ2-5. This CDR3 contains 15 residues. Germline CDR1 SQVTM, CDR2 ANQGSEA. CDR3 amino acids: CSVEEQFGRWETQYF.

This chain's CDR3 is CASTRTNQAETQYF. The chain recombines TRBV28 with TRBJ2-5; TCRdb indicates TRBD1, and absent DNA this call remains unverified. CDR1 is MDHEN, CDR2 SYDVKM, per germline. This CDR3 has 14 residues. The whole variable domain, remainder taken from reference TRBV28 and TRBJ2-5, is DVKVTQSSRYLVKRTGEKVFLECVQDMDHENMFWYRQDPGLGLRLIYFSYDVKMKEKGDIPEGYSVSREKKERFSLILESASTNQTSMYLCASTRTNQAETQYFGPGTRLLVL.

This chain joins TRBV7-9 and TRBJ2-7; the TCRdb D gene call, TRBD2, has no DNA to confirm it. This CDR3 has 14 amino acids. Per germline, CDR1 SEHNR and CDR2 FQNEAQ (reference sequence). CDR3 residues: CASSFVEGDYEQYF.

This clonotype is medium-sized by frequency. The chain carries TRBV6-6 and TRBJ2-1; without DNA, the TCRdb call of TRBD1 cannot be checked. Germline loops: CDR1 MNHNY, CDR2 SVGAGI (reference sequence). This CDR3 spans 21 amino acids. The CDR3 spells CASSYSPHGGTVSRRDNEQFF.

The V gene is TRBV6-5, the J gene TRBJ2-1; TCRdb selects TRBD2, and the lack of DNA leaves this call unchecked. The CDR3 totals 14 residues. CDR1 MNHEY and CDR2 SVGAGI come from the germline V gene. The CDR3 sequence: CASSYLGTHNEQFF.

The chain carries TRBV5-1 and TRBJ2-5. This CDR3 spans 13 amino acids. The germline gives CDR1 SGHRS, CDR2 YFSETQ. The CDR3: CASSLGLQETQYF.

CDR3 sequence: CASSFGLAGSPTYEQYF. The rearrangement joins TRBV5-1 to TRBJ2-7; TCRdb's D gene call, TRBD2, goes unchecked for lack of DNA. CDR3 size: 17 residues. Germline CDR1 and CDR2: SGHRS and YFSETQ.

The chain has TRBV10-2 and TRBJ1-1. Germline-derived CDR1 and CDR2 are WSHSY and SAAADI. The CDR3 runs 14 residues. CDR3 residues: CASSPRGGDTEAFF.

V is TRBV29-1 and J is TRBJ2-2. Germline V gene lookup returns CDR1 SQVTM and CDR2 ANQGSEA. The CDR3 extends over 13 amino acids. This chain's CDR3 is CSVVGTNTGELFF.

The chain combines TRBV5-1 with TRBJ2-1; lacking DNA, the TRBD2 call made by TCRdb goes unchecked. The CDR3 contains 16 residues. The germline CDR1 and CDR2 sequences are SGHRS and YFSETQ. CDR3 residues: CASSLEREGSYNEQFF.

The gene calls are TRBV12-3 or TRBV12-4 and TRBJ2-3. The CDR3 consists of 12 residues. The CDR3 reads CASRHVTDTQYF.

This chain links TRBV28 with TRBJ2-7. The CDR3 spans 15 residues. The germline CDR1 and CDR2 sequences are MDHEN and SYDVKM. This CDR3 is CASSLEHTSSYEQYF. The full variable domain, its missing parts supplied by reference TRBV28 and TRBJ2-7, is DVKVTQSSRYLVKRTGEKVFLECVQDMDHENMFWYRQDPGLGLRLIYFSYDVKMKEKGDIPEGYSVSREKKERFSLILESASTNQTSMYLCASSLEHTSSYEQYFGPGTRLTVT.

The chain has TRBV3-1 and TRBJ2-1; the D call from TCRdb, TRBD2, cannot be confirmed without DNA. The CDR3 sequence is 15 residues long. Germline CDR1 is LGHDT and CDR2 is YNNKEL (reference sequence). The CDR3 region is CASSQEAGGLWEQFF.